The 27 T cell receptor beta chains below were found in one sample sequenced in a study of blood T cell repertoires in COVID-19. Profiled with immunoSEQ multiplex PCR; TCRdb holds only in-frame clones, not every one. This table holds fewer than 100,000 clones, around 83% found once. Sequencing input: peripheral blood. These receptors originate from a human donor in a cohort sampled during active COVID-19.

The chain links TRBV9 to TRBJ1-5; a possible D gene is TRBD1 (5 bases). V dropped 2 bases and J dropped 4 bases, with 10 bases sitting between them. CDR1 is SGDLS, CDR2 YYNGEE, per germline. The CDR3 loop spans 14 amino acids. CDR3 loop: CASSVGGSNQPQHF. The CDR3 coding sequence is TGTGCCAGCAGCGTCGGGGGTTCGAATCAGCCCCAGCATTTT.

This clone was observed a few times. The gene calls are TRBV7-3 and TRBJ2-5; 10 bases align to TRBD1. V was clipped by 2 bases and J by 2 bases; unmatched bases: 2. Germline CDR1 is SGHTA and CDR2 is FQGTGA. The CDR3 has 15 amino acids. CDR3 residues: CASSLGTGVQETQYF. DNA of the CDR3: TGTGCCAGCAGCTTAGGGACAGGGGTACAAGAGACCCAGTACTTC.

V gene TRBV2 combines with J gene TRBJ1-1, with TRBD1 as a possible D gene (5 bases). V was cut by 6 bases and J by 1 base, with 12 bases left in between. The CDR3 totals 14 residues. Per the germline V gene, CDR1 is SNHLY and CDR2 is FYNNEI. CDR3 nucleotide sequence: TGTGCCAGCAGCCCAGTTGACAGGAACACTGAAGCTTTCTTT. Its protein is CASSPVDRNTEAFF.

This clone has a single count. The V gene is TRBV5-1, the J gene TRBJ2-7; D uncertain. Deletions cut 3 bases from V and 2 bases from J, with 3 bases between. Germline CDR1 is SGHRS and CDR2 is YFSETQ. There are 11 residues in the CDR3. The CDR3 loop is CASSSAYEQYF. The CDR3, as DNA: TGCGCCAGCAGCTCCGCCTACGAGCAGTACTTC.

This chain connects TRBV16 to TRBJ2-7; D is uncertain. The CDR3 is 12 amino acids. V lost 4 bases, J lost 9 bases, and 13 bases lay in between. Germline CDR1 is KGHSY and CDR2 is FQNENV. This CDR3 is CASSRTLEWQYF. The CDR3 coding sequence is TGTGCCAGCAGCCGAACTCTCGAGTGGCAGTACTTC.

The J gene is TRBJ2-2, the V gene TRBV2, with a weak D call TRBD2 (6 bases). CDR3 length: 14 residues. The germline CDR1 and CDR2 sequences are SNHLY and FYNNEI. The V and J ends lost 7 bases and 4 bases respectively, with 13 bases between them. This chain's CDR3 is CASMERGSTGELFF. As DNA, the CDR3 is TGTGCCAGCATGGAACGGGGGAGCACCGGGGAGCTGTTTTTT.

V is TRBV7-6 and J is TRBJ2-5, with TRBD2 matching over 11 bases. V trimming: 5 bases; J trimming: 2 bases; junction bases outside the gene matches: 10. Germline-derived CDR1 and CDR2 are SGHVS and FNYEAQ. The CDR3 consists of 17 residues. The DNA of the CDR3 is TGTGCCAGCAGCACCCACCCGGGACTAGCGGATCAAGAGACCCAGTACTTC. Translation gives CASSTHPGLADQETQYF.

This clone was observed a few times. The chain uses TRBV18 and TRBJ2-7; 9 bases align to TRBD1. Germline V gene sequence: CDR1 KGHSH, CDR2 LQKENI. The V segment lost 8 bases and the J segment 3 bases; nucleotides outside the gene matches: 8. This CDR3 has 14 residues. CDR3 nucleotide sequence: TGTGCCAGCGGTCCGGGACAGGGAGACTACGAGCAGTACTTC. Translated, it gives CASGPGQGDYEQYF.

Here the CDR3 reads CASRQNHGQPNTGELFF. The DNA for the CDR3 is TGTGCCAGCAGACAAAACCACGGACAGCCGAACACCGGGGAGCTGTTTTTT. V usage is TRBV7-9 and J usage is TRBJ2-2; the D gene is possibly TRBD1 (6 bases). The CDR3 extends over 17 amino acids. Trimming shortened V by 6 bases and J by 0 bases, and 17 bases separated the two germline ends. Per germline, CDR1 SEHNR and CDR2 FQNEAQ (reference sequence).

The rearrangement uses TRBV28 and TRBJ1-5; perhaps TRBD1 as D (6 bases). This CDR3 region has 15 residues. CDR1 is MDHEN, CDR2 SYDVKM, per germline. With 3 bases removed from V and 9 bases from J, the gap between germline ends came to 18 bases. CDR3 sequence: CASSFLRDKYWPQHF. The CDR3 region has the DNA TGTGCCAGCAGTTTCCTCCGGGACAAGTATTGGCCCCAGCATTTT. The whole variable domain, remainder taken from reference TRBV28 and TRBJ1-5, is DVKVTQSSRYLVKRTGEKVFLECVQDMDHENMFWYRQDPGLGLRLIYFSYDVKMKEKGDIPEGYSVSREKKERFSLILESASTNQTSMYLCASSFLRDKYWPQHFGDGTRLSIL.

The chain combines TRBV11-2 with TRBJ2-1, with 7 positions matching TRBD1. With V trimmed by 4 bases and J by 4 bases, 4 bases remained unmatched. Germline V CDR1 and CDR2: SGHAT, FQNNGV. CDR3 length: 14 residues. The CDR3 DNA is TGTGCCAGCAGCTCGGGACAGAAGTACAATGAGCAGTTCTTC. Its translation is CASSSGQKYNEQFF.

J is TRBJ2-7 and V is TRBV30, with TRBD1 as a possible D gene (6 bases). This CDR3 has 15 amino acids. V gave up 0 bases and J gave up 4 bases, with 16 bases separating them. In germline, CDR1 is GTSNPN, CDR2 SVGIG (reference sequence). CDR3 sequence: CAWSVLQGVLYEQYF. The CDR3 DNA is TGTGCCTGGAGTGTTTTACAGGGAGTCCTATACGAGCAGTACTTC.

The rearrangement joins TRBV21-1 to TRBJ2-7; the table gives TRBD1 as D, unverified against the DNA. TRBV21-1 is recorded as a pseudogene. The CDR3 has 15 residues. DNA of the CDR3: TGTGCCAGCAGCCCGGGAGGACAGGGGGCTTACGAGCAGTACTTC. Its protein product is CASSPGGQGAYEQYF.

As DNA, the CDR3 is TGTGCCAGCAGCCCAGGACAGAGCTCCTACGAGCAGTACTTC. It translates to CASSPGQSSYEQYF. The chain has TRBV11-3 and TRBJ2-7, with D maybe TRBD1 (6 bases). The ends were cut back, 5 bases at V and 0 bases at J, with 11 bases in the middle. Germline CDR1 and CDR2: SGHNT and YENEEA. CDR3 size: 14 residues.

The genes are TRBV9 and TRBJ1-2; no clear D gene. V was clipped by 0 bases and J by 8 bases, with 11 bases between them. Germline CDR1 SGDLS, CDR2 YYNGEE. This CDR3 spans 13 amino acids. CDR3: CASSVGRRWGYTF. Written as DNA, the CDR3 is TGTGCCAGCAGCGTAGGGCGGCGATGGGGCTACACCTTC.

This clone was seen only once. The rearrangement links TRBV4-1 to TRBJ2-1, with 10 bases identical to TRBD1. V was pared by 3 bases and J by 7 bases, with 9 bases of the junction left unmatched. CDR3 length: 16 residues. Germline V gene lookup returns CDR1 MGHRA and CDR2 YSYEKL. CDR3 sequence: CASSHSPGTGENEQFF. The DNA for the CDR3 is TGCGCCAGCAGCCACAGTCCCGGGACAGGGGAAAATGAGCAGTTCTTC.

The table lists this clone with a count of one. CDR3 amino acids: CASSVVPSGGATDTQYF. The CDR3 DNA sequence: TGTGCCAGCAGCGTAGTTCCTAGCGGGGGGGCAACAGATACGCAGTATTTT. The rearrangement joins TRBV9 to TRBJ2-3; 12 nucleotides line up with TRBD2. The CDR3 has 17 residues. V shed 0 bases and J 3 bases; nucleotides not matched to a gene: 5. Germline loops: CDR1 SGDLS, CDR2 YYNGEE.

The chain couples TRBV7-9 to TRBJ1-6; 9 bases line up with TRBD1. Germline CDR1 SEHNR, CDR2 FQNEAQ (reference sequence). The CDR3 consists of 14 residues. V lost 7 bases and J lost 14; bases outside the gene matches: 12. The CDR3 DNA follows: TGTGCCAGCACCACTCCTCAGGACAGGGGAACCCTCCACTTT. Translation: CASTTPQDRGTLHF.

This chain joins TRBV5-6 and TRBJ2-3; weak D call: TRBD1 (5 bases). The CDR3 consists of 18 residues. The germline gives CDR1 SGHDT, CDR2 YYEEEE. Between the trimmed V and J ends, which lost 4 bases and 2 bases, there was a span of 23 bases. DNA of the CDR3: TGTGCCAGCAGCCCCACAGGCCTGGTTGGCAAATTCACAGATACGCAGTATTTT. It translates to CASSPTGLVGKFTDTQYF.

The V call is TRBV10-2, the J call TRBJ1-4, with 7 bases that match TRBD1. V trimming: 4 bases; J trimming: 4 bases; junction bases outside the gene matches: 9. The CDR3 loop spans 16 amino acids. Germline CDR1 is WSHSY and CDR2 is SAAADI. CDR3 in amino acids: CASSAFGQALNEKLFF. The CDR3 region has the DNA TGCGCCAGCAGTGCGTTCGGACAGGCCCTTAATGAAAAACTGTTTTTT.

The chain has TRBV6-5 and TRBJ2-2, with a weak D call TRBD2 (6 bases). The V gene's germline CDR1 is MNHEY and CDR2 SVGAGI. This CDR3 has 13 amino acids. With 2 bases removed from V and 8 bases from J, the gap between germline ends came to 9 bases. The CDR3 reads CASSYRGAGELFF. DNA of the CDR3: TGTGCCAGCAGTTACCGCGGGGCGGGGGAGCTGTTTTTT.

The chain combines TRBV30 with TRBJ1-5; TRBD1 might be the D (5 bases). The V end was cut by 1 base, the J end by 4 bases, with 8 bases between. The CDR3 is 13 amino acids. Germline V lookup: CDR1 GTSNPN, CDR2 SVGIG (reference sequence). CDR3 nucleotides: TGTGCCTGGAGTGCTGACAGAAATCAGCCCCAGCATTTT. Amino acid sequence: CAWSADRNQPQHF.

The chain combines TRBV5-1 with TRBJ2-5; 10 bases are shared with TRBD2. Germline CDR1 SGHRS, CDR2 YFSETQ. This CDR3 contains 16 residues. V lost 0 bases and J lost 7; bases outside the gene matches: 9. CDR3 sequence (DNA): TGCGCCAGCAGCTTGGTAGCTAGCGGGGGCCCCGGGACCCAGTACTTC. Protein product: CASSLVASGGPGTQYF. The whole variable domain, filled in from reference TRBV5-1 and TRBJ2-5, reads KAGVTQTPRYLIKTRGQQVTLSCSPISGHRSVSWYQQTPGQGLQFLFEYFSETQRNKGNFPGRFSGRQFSNSRSEMNVSTLELGDSALYLCASSLVASGGPGTQYFGPGTRLLVL.

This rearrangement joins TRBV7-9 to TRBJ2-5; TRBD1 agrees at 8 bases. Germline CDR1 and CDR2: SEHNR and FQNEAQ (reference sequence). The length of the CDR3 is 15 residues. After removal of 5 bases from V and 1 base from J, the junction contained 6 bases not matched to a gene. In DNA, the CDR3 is TGTGCCAGCAGCCCCCGGACAGGGTCCCAAGAGACCCAGTACTTC. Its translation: CASSPRTGSQETQYF.

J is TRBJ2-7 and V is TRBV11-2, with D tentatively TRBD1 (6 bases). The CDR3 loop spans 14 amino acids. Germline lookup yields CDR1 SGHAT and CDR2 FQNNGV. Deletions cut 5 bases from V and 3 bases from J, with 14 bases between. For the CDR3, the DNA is TGTGCCAGCAGCCACCGGGACACCGTCTACGAGCAGTACTTC. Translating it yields CASSHRDTVYEQYF.

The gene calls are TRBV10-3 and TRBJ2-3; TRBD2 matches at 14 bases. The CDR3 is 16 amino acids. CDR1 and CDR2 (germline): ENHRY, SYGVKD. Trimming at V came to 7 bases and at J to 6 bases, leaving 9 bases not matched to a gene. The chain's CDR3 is CAITEGTSGGGDTQYF. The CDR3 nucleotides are TGTGCCATCACCGAGGGGACTAGCGGGGGCGGGGATACGCAGTATTTT.

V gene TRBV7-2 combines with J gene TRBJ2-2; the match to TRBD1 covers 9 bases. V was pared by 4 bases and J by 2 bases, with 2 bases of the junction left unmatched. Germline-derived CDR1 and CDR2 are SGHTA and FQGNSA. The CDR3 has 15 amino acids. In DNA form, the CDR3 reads TGTGCCAGCAGCTGGACAGGGGTTAACACCGGGGAGCTGTTTTTT. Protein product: CASSWTGVNTGELFF.